The present TCR beta chain was sequenced within a study of low-dose radiotherapy and immunotherapy resistance in tumors. Time point defined: before trial treatment. Low-dose radiotherapy and low-dose cyclophosphamide, together with aspirin, ipilimumab and nivolumab, were given to donors. V lost 5 bases to trimming and J lost 6 bases; unmatched junction nucleotides: 7. This CDR3 comprises 13 residues. Germline CDR1 SGHTA, CDR2 FQGNSA. With TRAV- and TRBV-specific primers, first-strand cDNA was made, covering the alpha and beta chains. It was with a constant-region primer and a V-primer adapter that TCRs were amplified over roughly 19 PCR cycles. Amplifying the isolated mRNA was done by in vitro transcription. TCRdb reprocessed the reads with MiXCR, giving one entry per CDR3 protein. The sample holds 55,000 to 65,000 distinct CDR3 sequences, approximately 25% seen once. This clonotype was found many times.

Sequenced material: PBMCs, taken before treatment. The chain links TRBV7-2 to TRBJ2-7, with 7 bases that match TRBD1. This clonotype originated in a male donor with rectosigmoid adenocarcinoma. CDR3 region: CASSRDSISEQYF. In nucleotides, the CDR3 is TGTGCCAGCAGCAGGGACAGTATTAGCGAGCAGTACTTC. Based on the CDR3 plus reference TRBV7-2 and TRBJ2-7, the full variable domain is GAGVSQSPSNKVTEKGKDVELRCDPISGHTALYWYRQSLGQGLEFLIYFQGNSAPDKSGLPSDRFSAERTGGSVSTLTIQRTQQEDSAVYLCASSRDSISEQYFGPGTRLTVT.